This T cell receptor (beta chain) emerged from a study of cytomegalovirus exposure and HLA in healthy donors. Whole-study context: Membership in the Caucasian-associated ancestry cluster was found for around four fifths of approximately 400 genotyped donors.

This clone was counted a few times. Its antigen is not known. Study-wide results and limits: TCR beta V- and J-gene trimming, according to a later analysis, was linked to a missense DCLRE1C variant. In an earlier analysis, productive rearrangement rates for most beta V segments clustered near 87% or 30%.

Germline-derived CDR1 and CDR2 are SNHLY and FYNNEI. The CDR3 loop spans 16 amino acids. Trimming at V came to 7 bases and at J to 2 bases, leaving 11 bases not matched to a gene. The PCR employed 60 Vbeta primers together with 13 Jbeta primers. The table came from immunoSEQ multiplex PCR; TCRdb's copy has only in-frame clones and leaves some out. The sample carries about 130,000 clones, 65% to 80% recorded once. The TCR was taken from a woman in her thirties or forties in good health and CMV-seropositive. V usage is TRBV2 and J usage is TRBJ2-1, with 7 bases lining up with TRBD1. Material: PBMCs. The CDR3 is CASNRGRAATYNEQFF. The DNA of the CDR3 is TGTGCCAGCAATAGGGGGCGGGCAGCGACCTACAATGAGCAGTTCTTC.